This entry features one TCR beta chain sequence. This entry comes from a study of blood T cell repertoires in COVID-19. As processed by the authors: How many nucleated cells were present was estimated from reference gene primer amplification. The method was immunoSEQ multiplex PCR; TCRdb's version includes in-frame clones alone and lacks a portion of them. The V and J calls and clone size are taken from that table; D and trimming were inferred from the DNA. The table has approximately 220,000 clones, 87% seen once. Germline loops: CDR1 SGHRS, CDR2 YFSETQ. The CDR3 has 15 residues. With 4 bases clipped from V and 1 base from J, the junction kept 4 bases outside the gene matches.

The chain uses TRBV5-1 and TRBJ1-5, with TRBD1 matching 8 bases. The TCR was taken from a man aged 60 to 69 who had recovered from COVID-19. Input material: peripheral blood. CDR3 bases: TGCGCCAGCAGCACCGGACAGGGAAGCAATCAGCCCCAGCATTTT. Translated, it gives CASSTGQGSNQPQHF.